The present T cell receptor beta chain was sequenced within a study of identical twins. MiXCR, applied by TCRdb to the 5' RACE reads, yields one record per CDR3 protein. The top ten hold under 2% of the sample, which has hundreds of thousands of distinct CDR3 sequences, approximately 13% seen once. Per the germline V gene, CDR1 is DFQATT and CDR2 is SNEGSKA (reference sequence). Trimming took off 2 bases at V and 3 bases at J, with 7 bases between the two ends. There are 12 residues in the CDR3. This sample was shared with a second study, whose subject was yellow fever vaccine responses in identical twins.

V and J are TRBV20-1 and TRBJ1-1; unclear D gene. The sequence was collected from a woman aged 18-29 years in good health. Source material: PBMCs. The chain's CDR3 is CSARWSDTEAFF. DNA of the CDR3: TGCAGTGCTAGATGGTCGGACACTGAAGCTTTCTTT.